This T cell receptor beta chain was profiled in a study of somatic mutations in cytotoxic T cells in rheumatoid arthritis. Background on the study: Certain V beta antibody-stained T-cell populations, V beta1+ cells sequenced for TCRB among them, were flow-sorted to nearly 100% purity. Study observations and caveats: Patients with rheumatoid arthritis did not differ significantly from age-matched healthy controls in CD8+ T-cell clonality.

Remarks on this clone: Its specificity is unknown.

Assay: immunoSEQ multiplex PCR; the TCRdb copy retains only in-frame clones and omits some. This sample has about 11,000 clones; roughly 69% occur once, and the top ten carry roughly 11%. The CDR3 sequence is 11 residues long. The ends were cut back, 6 bases at V and 8 bases at J, with 7 bases in the middle. Sequenced material: CD8+ T cells sorted from blood. The clonotype was recovered from a woman in her 40s in good health. The chain employs TRBV23-1 and TRBJ1-4; D unresolved. TRBV23-1 is noted as an ORF with a role that remains uncertain. DNA for the CDR3: TGCGCCAGCAGACGGGAGGAAAAACTGTTTTTT. Translation: CASRREEKLFF.